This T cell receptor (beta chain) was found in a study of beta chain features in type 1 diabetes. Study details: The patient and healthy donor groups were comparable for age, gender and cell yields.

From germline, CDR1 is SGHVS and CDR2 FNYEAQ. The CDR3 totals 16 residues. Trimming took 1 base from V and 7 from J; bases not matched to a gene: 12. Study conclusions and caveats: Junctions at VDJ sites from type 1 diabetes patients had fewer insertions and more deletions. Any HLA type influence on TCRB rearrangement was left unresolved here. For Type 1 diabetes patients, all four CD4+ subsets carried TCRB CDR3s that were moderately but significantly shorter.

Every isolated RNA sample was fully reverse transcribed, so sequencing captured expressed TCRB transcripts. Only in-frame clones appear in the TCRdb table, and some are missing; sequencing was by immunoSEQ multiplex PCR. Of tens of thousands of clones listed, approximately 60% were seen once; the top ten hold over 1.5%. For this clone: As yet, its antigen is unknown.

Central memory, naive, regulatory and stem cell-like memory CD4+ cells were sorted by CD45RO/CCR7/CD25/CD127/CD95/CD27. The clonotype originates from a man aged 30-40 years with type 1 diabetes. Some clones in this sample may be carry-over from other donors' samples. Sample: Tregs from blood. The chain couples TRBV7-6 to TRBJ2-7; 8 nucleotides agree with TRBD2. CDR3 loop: CASSLELAGPRREQYF. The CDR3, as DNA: TGTGCCAGCAGCTTAGAGTTAGCGGGGCCGAGGAGGGAGCAGTACTTC.